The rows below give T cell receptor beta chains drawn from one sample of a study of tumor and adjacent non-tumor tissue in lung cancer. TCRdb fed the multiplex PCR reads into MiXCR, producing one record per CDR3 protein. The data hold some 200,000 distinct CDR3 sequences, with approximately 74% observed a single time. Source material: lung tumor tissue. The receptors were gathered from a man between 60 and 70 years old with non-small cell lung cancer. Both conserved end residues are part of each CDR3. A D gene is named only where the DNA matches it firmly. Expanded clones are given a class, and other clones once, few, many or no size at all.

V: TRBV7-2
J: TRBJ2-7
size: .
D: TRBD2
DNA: TGTGCCAGCACCCTACTAGCGGGAGGAGGTCGCAAGCAGTACTTC
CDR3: CASTLLAGGGRKQYF

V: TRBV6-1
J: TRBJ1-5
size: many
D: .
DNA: TGTGCCAGCAGTTACGGAGGACGGAACAATCAGCCCCAGCATTTT
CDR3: CASSYGGRNNQPQHF

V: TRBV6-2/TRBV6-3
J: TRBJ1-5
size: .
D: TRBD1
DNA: TGTGCGAGCAGGCGACAGGGACAAAGCTGGAATCAGCCCCAGCATTTT
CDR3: CASRRQGQSWNQPQHF

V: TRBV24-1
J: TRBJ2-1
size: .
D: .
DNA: TGTGCCACCAGTGGACAGCCCTACAATGAGCAGTTCTTC
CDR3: CATSGQPYNEQFF

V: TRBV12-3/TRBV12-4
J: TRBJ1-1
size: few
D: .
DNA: TGTGCCAGCAGTACTGAATATCGGGGGACTGAAGCTTTCTTT
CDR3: CASSTEYRGTEAFF

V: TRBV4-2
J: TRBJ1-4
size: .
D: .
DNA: TGTGCCAGTATTAAGGGGGGGGTTAATGAAAAACTGTTTTTT
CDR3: CASIKGGVNEKLFF

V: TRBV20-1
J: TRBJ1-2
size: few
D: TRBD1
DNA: TGCAGTGCTAGAGATCCTAGGACAGGGGGCTTCGAGGGCTACACCTTC
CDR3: CSARDPRTGGFEGYTF

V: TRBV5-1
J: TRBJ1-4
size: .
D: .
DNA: TGCGCCAGCAGTTTGTCGACAGCTCCTAATGAAAACCTGTTTTTT
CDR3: CASSLSTAPNENLFF

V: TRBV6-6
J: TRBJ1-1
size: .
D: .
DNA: TGTGCCAGCAGCTCAGTGGGTAAAACTGAAGCTTTCTTT
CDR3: CASSSVGKTEAFF

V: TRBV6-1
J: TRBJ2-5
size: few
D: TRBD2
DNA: TGTGCCAGCAGTGAAGCGGGCGGGGGGGCGCCGGGGGAGACCCAGTACTTC
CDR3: CASSEAGGGAPGETQYF

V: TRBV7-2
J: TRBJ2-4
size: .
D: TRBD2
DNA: TGTGCCAGCAGCTTAGGACAGGGACTAGCGGGAGCCAAAAACATTCGGTACTTC
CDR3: CASSLGQGLAGAKNIRYF

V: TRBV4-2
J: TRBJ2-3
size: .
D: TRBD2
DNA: TGTGCCAGCTGCCACCGCTTAGCGGGGGGGCCAACAGATACGCAGTATTTT
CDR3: CASCHRLAGGPTDTQYF

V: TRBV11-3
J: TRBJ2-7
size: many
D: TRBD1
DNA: TGTGCCAGCAGAGGTACCGGGACAGGTCCCGCCGAGCAGTACTTC
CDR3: CASRGTGTGPAEQYF

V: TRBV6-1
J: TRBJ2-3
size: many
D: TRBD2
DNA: TGTGCCAGCAGTGAAGGGGGACTAGCGGGCACAGATACGCAGTATTTT
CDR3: CASSEGGLAGTDTQYF

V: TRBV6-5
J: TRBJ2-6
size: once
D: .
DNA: TGTGCCAGCAGTTACTCGGAGGGGGTTGGGGCCGACGTCCTAACTTTC
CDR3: CASSYSEGVGADVLTF

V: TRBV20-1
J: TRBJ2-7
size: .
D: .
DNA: TGCAGTACTAGGGGCAGGGCGTTTGTGTCCTACGAGCAGTACTTC
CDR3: CSTRGRAFVSYEQYF

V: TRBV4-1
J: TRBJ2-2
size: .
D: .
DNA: TGCGCCAGCAGCCAAGATCTGTCAGGGGTGACCGGGGAGCTGTTTTTT
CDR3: CASSQDLSGVTGELFF

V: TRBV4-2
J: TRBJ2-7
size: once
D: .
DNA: TGTGCCAGCTGCCAGGGCATATCCTACGAGCAGTACTTC
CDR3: CASCQGISYEQYF

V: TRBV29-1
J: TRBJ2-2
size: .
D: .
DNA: TGCAGCGTTGACGGGCAGGGGAACATCGGGGAGCTGTTTTTT
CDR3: CSVDGQGNIGELFF

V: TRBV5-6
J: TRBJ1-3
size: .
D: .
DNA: TGTGCCAGCAGCTTGGTCGTAGGCGGACCGTGGTTT
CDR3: CASSLVVGGPWF

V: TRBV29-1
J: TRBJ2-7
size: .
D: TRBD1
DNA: TGCAGCGTCGGAGACAGGGTGGAATCCGGCGAGCAGTACTTC
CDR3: CSVGDRVESGEQYF

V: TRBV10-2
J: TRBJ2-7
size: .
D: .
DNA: TGCGCCAGCAATGAGCAGAGTCGCGAGCAGTACTTC
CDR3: CASNEQSREQYF

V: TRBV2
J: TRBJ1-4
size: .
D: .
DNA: TGTGCCAGCGTCAATGGGGACCTTAATGAAAAACTGTTTTTT
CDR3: CASVNGDLNEKLFF

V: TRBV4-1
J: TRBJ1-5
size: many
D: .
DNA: TGCGCCAGCAGCCTCAACGGATATAGCAATCAGCCCCAGCATTTT
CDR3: CASSLNGYSNQPQHF

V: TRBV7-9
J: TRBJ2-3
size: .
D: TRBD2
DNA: TGTGCCAGCAGCTTTGGACTAGCGGGAATAACATATACGCAGTATTTT
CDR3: CASSFGLAGITYTQYF

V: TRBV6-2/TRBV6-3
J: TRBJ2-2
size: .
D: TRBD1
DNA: TGTGCCAGCAGTTACCAAGGGGGCGCTTTACCCGGGGAGCTGTTTTTT
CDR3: CASSYQGGALPGELFF

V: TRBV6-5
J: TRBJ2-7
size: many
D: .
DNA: TGTGCCAGCAGTTACACGGCTAAGGGCTACGAGCAGTACTTC
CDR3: CASSYTAKGYEQYF

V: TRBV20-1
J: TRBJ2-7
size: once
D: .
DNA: TGCAGTGCTAAGAGAGGGGAGAACGTGCAGTACTTC
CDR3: CSAKRGENVQYF

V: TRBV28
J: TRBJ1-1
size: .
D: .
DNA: TGTGCCAGCAGTTCCTACACCCGAAATGCTTTCTTT
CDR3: CASSSYTRNAFF

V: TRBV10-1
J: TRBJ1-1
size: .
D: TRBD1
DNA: TGCGCCAACAGTGAGTCGACAGGGAGGAACACTGAAGCATTCTTT
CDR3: CANSESTGRNTEAFF

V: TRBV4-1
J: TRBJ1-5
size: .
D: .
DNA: TGCGCCAGCAGCCAAAATGGGATTGGGGACCGGCCCCAGCATTTT
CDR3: CASSQNGIGDRPQHF

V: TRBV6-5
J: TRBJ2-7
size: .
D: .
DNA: TGTGGCAGCGGCAATAGGGGAGTGACTCGCTACGAGCAGTACTTC
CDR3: CGSGNRGVTRYEQYF

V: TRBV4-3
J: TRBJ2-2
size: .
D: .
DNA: TGCGCTAGCAGCCTGGACCCGCCAGGGGACACCGGGGAGCTGTTTTTC
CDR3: CASSLDPPGDTGELFF